The clone carrying this TCR beta chain was counted a single time. These data come from a study of blood T cell repertoires in COVID-19. Germline CDR1 reads MNHEY; CDR2 reads SVGAGI. V was pared by 1 base and J by 0 bases, with 10 bases between. CDR3 length: 15 residues. Assay used: immunoSEQ multiplex PCR; TCRdb lists only in-frame clones, some missing. The table has over 300,000 clones, around 85% seen once. The sample was peripheral blood. The receptor's source is a human donor in a cohort sampled during active COVID-19. The rearrangement joins TRBV6-5 to TRBJ2-7, with a weak D call TRBD1 (6 bases). The CDR3 loop is CASSYYPTGSYEQYF. CDR3 sequence (DNA): TGTGCCAGCAGTTACTACCCGACAGGCTCCTACGAGCAGTACTTC.